This TCR beta chain was captured in a study of Graves' ophthalmopathy and Graves' hyperthyroidism. General observations from the study: With just under 90% sensitivity and 81.08% specificity, a 13-signature model separated ophthalmopathy from stable hyperthyroidism.

CDR1 and CDR2 from the germline V gene are DFQATT and SNEGSKA (reference sequence). J was trimmed by 5 bases and V by 6 bases; bases with no gene match: 7. This CDR3 has 13 residues. This clonotype was seen repeatedly, ten times or more. The antigen remains unidentified. Beta-chain TCR CDR3 regions were amplified from RNA transcripts. After a first-round RT-PCR with HTBI primers, a second-round multiplex PCR was run. TCRdb reprocessed the multiplex PCR reads with MiXCR, giving one entry per CDR3 protein. The table has roughly 380,000 distinct CDR3 sequences, approximately 15% seen once. The receptor's source is a young woman with stable Graves' hyperthyroidism. Material for sequencing was peripheral blood. The chain links TRBV20-1 to TRBJ1-1; 9 bases line up with TRBD1. CDR3 sequence (DNA): TGCAGTGCGAGACAGGGGGTTGATACTGAAGCTTTCTTT. Its protein is CSARQGVDTEAFF.